Following are 27 T cell receptor beta chains from one sample sequenced in a study of blood T cell repertoires in COVID-19. The method was immunoSEQ multiplex PCR; TCRdb's version includes in-frame clones alone and lacks a portion of them. The sample has about 110,000 clones, over 80% seen once. What was sequenced was peripheral blood. Every receptor here comes from a woman between 65 and 79 years old with acute or convalescent COVID-19.

On this clone itself: The junction differs from germline at one of its ends, possibly a read error. V and J are TRBV7-9 and TRBJ2-1; TRBD1 aligns across 9 bases. The CDR3 runs to 15 residues. Germline CDR1 and CDR2: SEHNR and FQNEAQ (reference sequence). CDR3 sequence: CASRLAWDRDNEQFF. DNA of the CDR3: TGTGCCAGCAGGTTAGCGTGGGACAGGGACAATGAGCAGTTCTTC.

The chain has TRBV3-1 (or the pseudogene TRBV3-2) and TRBJ1-6; possible D gene TRBD1, 5 bases. This CDR3 is 14 amino acids long. The germline V gene has CDR1 LGHDT and CDR2 YNNKEL (reference sequence). The V end lost 1 base, the J end lost 9 bases, and 10 bases lay between the germline ends. CDR3 coding DNA: TGTGCCAGCAGCCAAGGACAGACAGTTTCACCCCTCCACTTT. Its protein product is CASSQGQTVSPLHF.

In this sample, this clone turned up a few times. This rearrangement joins TRBV10-3 to TRBJ1-2, with 11 bases identical to TRBD1. The V segment lost 2 bases and the J segment 6 bases; nucleotides outside the gene matches: 8. The germline V gene has CDR1 ENHRY and CDR2 SYGVKD. The CDR3 is made up of 16 amino acids. The CDR3, as DNA: TGTGCCATCAGTGAGGAACCAGGACAGGGGGCGGATGGCTACACCTTC. Protein product: CAISEEPGQGADGYTF.

This clone appeared once. The chain employs TRBV20-1 and TRBJ1-2, with a possible D match to TRBD1 (5 bases). CDR3 size: 15 residues. Trimming took off 3 bases at V and 2 bases at J, with 16 bases between the two ends. Looked up from germline, CDR1 is DFQATT and CDR2 is SNEGSKA (reference sequence). The CDR3 region is CSASKGPTVNYGYTF. The CDR3 DNA reads TGCAGTGCTAGTAAGGGGCCCACAGTAAACTATGGCTACACCTTC.

This clone was seen more than once but under ten times. The genes are TRBV9 and TRBJ2-3; 12 positions match TRBD2. Trimming cost V 3 bases and J 6 bases; bases outside gene matches: 11. This CDR3 has 17 amino acids. From germline, CDR1 is SGDLS and CDR2 YYNGEE. The CDR3 sequence is CASSDGASGGASDTQYF. As DNA, the CDR3 is TGTGCCAGCAGCGATGGAGCTAGCGGGGGGGCGTCGGATACGCAGTATTTT.

The CDR3: CASSPSHRGAGVTDTQYF. DNA of the CDR3: TGTGCCAGTAGTCCGTCCCACCGGGGAGCGGGAGTAACAGATACGCAGTATTTT. The J gene is TRBJ2-3, the V gene TRBV19; 8 nucleotides agree with TRBD2. Trimming took 5 bases from V and 3 from J; bases not matched to a gene: 16. The germline V gene has CDR1 LNHDA and CDR2 SQIVND (reference sequence). The CDR3 is 18 residues long.

The chain recombines TRBV5-1 with TRBJ2-5; tentatively, D is TRBD1 (6 bases). The CDR3 has 14 residues. Per the germline V gene, CDR1 is SGHRS and CDR2 is YFSETQ. Trimming removed 3 bases from V and 4 bases from J, with 13 bases in between. The CDR3 DNA reads TGCGCCAGCAGCTCCCCTGAGGGGGTAGAGACCCAGTACTTC. Its translation is CASSSPEGVETQYF.

This clone showed up just a few times. The CDR3 loop is CASSLGGANTEAFF. The CDR3, as DNA: TGTGCCAGCAGTTTGGGCGGGGCGAACACTGAAGCTTTCTTT. The chain is built from TRBV28 and TRBJ1-1; D is possibly TRBD1 (5 bases). The length of the CDR3 is 14 residues. V lost 3 bases, J lost 1 base, and 9 bases lay in between. Germline CDR1 and CDR2: MDHEN and SYDVKM.

This rearrangement joins TRBV5-6 to TRBJ2-2; 9 bases are a match to TRBD1. Trimming removed 3 bases from V and 6 bases from J; junction bases left unmatched: 6. This CDR3 has 15 residues. Germline-derived CDR1 and CDR2 are SGHDT and YYEEEE. CDR3 DNA sequence: TGTGCCAGCAGCTCTGGGACAGGGCTTTCCGGGGAGCTGTTTTTT. It specifies CASSSGTGLSGELFF.

V gene TRBV12-3 or TRBV12-4 combines with J gene TRBJ1-2; maybe TRBD1 (5 bases). This CDR3 comprises 13 residues. Trimming left V 8 bases short and J 8 bases short, with 18 bases between. The CDR3 here is CASSSRGEGGYTF. In DNA form, the CDR3 reads TGTGCCAGCTCCTCCCGAGGGGAGGGCGGCTACACCTTC.

The chain recombines TRBV18 with TRBJ1-3; perhaps TRBD1 as D (5 bases). CDR1 KGHSH and CDR2 LQKENI come from the germline V gene. Trimming stripped 3 bases from V and 0 bases from J, with 9 bases between. The CDR3 extends over 15 amino acids. The CDR3 coding sequence is TGTGCCAGCTCACCTGACAGCAGCTCTGGAAACACCATATATTTT. Its translation: CASSPDSSSGNTIYF.

The chain joins TRBV5-1 to TRBJ2-6, with 7 bases aligning to TRBD1. CDR3 length: 16 residues. V shed 6 bases and J 3 bases; nucleotides not matched to a gene: 9. Germline V CDR1 and CDR2: SGHRS, YFSETQ. Written as DNA, the CDR3 is TGCGCCAGCACCAGACAGGGAGAAATTGGGGCCAACGTCCTGACTTTC. Amino acid sequence: CASTRQGEIGANVLTF.

The V call is TRBV19, the J call TRBJ1-3; TRBD1 aligns across 9 bases. Germline trimming cut 9 bases from V and 7 bases from J; bases unmatched to any gene: 13. The CDR3 contains 15 residues. Germline values: CDR1 LNHDA, CDR2 SQIVND (reference sequence). The CDR3 nucleotides read TGTGCCAGCTCTAAGACCGGGACAGGGCACAACACCATATATTTT. It yields the protein CASSKTGTGHNTIYF.

The V call is TRBV5-6, the J call TRBJ2-5, with D uncertain. This CDR3 spans 11 amino acids. Germline V lookup: CDR1 SGHDT, CDR2 YYEEEE. Trimming left V 0 bases short and J 7 bases short, with 4 bases between. This chain's CDR3 is CASSLAGTQYF. DNA for the CDR3: TGTGCCAGCAGCTTGGCCGGGACCCAGTACTTC. The entire variable domain, with the rest obtained from reference TRBV5-6 and TRBJ2-5, is as follows: DAGVTQSPTHLIKTRGQQVTLRCSPKSGHDTVSWYQQALGQGPQFIFQYYEEEERQRGNFPDRFSGHQFPNYSSELNVNALLLGDSALYLCASSLAGTQYFGPGTRLLVL.

This rearrangement joins TRBV5-1 to TRBJ1-4, with D possibly being TRBD1 (5 bases). The CDR3 spans 14 residues. CDR1 and CDR2 (germline): SGHRS, YFSETQ. The V end was cut by 5 bases, the J end by 8 bases, with 16 bases between. As DNA, the CDR3 is TGCGCCAGCAGGCTGGGCAGGGAAGACGAAAAACTGTTTTTT. Its translation: CASRLGREDEKLFF.

This chain links TRBV15 with TRBJ1-5, with D tentatively TRBD1 (6 bases). The V and J ends lost 2 bases and 2 bases respectively, with 7 bases between them. Germline CDR1 and CDR2: LNHNV and YYDKDF (reference sequence). The CDR3 is 14 amino acids. The CDR3 is CATSRPGGNQPQHF. Here the CDR3 DNA reads TGTGCCACCAGCAGACCAGGGGGCAATCAGCCCCAGCATTTT.

This clone has only a few counts. The chain links TRBV3-1 (or the pseudogene TRBV3-2) to TRBJ2-1; tentatively, D is TRBD1 (5 bases). The CDR3 consists of 14 residues. V was pared by 0 bases and J by 10 bases, with 13 bases between. Germline-derived CDR1 and CDR2 are LGHDT and YNNKEL (reference sequence). This CDR3 reads CASSQDLRALEQFF. The CDR3, as DNA: TGTGCCAGCAGCCAAGATCTCAGGGCCCTGGAGCAGTTCTTC.

This clone was detected once. The chain couples TRBV12-3 or TRBV12-4 to TRBJ1-6; possible D gene TRBD1, 6 bases. The V gene lost 8 bases and the J gene lost 9 bases, with 14 bases spanning the gap. This CDR3 spans 13 amino acids. Here the CDR3 DNA reads TGTGCCAGCCAACTGAGGGGGAGTTCACCCCTCCACTTT. Encoded protein: CASQLRGSSPLHF.

V is TRBV10-2 and J is TRBJ2-7; TRBD1 matches at 7 bases. The V gene's germline CDR1 is WSHSY and CDR2 SAAADI. Germline trimming cut 4 bases from V and 2 bases from J; bases unmatched to any gene: 2. The CDR3 runs to 13 residues. CDR3 nucleotide sequence: TGCGCCAGCAGTGTGACAGGGACCTACGAGCAGTACTTC. Protein sequence: CASSVTGTYEQYF.

Points on this clone: The junction departs from the called germline gene at one end, perhaps through a read error. This chain links TRBV6-1 with TRBJ1-2; 9 bases map to TRBD1. This CDR3 spans 11 amino acids. CDR1 MNHNS and CDR2 SASEGT come from the germline V gene. The CDR3 spells CASSDPRQGDF. Written as DNA, the CDR3 is TGTGCCAGCAGTGATCCGCGACAGGGGGACTTC.

This rearrangement joins TRBV5-6 to TRBJ1-1; D is undetermined. The germline V gene has CDR1 SGHDT and CDR2 YYEEEE. Trimming took 1 base from V and 4 from J, leaving 11 bases between them. This CDR3 region has 14 residues. CDR3 DNA sequence: TGTGCCAGCAGCTTGATGGGGAGGAGCACTGAAGCTTTCTTT. It yields the protein CASSLMGRSTEAFF.

In nucleotides, the CDR3 is TGTGCCAGCATCCTAACGGGGGTGGAGACCCAGTACTTC. It translates to CASILTGVETQYF. This chain connects TRBV7-2 to TRBJ2-5; perhaps TRBD2 as D (6 bases). Trimming removed 7 bases from V and 5 bases from J, with 14 bases in between. The CDR3 has 13 amino acids. The germline V gene encodes CDR1 SGHTA and CDR2 FQGNSA.

The V call is TRBV4-3, the J call TRBJ1-4; no firm D call. Germline CDR1 and CDR2: LGHNA and YSLEER. V was pared by 0 bases and J by 6 bases, with 11 bases between. CDR3 length: 15 residues. CDR3 amino acids: CASSQDRTFDEKLFF. The CDR3 DNA reads as TGCGCCAGCAGCCAAGATCGGACTTTTGATGAAAAACTGTTTTTT.

The chain links TRBV28 to TRBJ2-3; 7 bases agree with TRBD2. Germline assignment: CDR1 MDHEN and CDR2 SYDVKM. With V trimmed by 5 bases and J by 4 bases, 12 bases remained unmatched. The CDR3 is made up of 16 amino acids. This chain's CDR3 is CASSTRSGGISDTQYF. Written as DNA, the CDR3 is TGTGCCAGCAGTACCCGCTCGGGGGGTATATCAGATACGCAGTATTTT.

This chain connects TRBV6-5 to TRBJ1-1, with D hard to call. CDR3 size: 15 residues. Germline lookup yields CDR1 MNHEY and CDR2 SVGAGI. Trimming removed 2 bases at V and 5 bases at J, with 15 bases between. The DNA for the CDR3 is TGTGCCAGCAGTTACAGGACCCCACGGGAGACTGAAGCTTTCTTT. Its protein product is CASSYRTPRETEAFF.

This clone was seen more than once but under ten times. The chain joins TRBV28 to TRBJ1-5, with D perhaps matching TRBD1 (5 bases). Trimming pared 2 bases from V and 0 bases from J, leaving 11 bases between. CDR1 and CDR2 (germline): MDHEN, SYDVKM. The CDR3 contains 16 residues. CDR3 DNA: TGTGCCAGCAGTTTAGGGGGGAAGCTTAGCAATCAGCCCCAGCATTTT. This sequence encodes CASSLGGKLSNQPQHF. The full variable domain, rest sourced from reference TRBV28 and TRBJ1-5, is DVKVTQSSRYLVKRTGEKVFLECVQDMDHENMFWYRQDPGLGLRLIYFSYDVKMKEKGDIPEGYSVSREKKERFSLILESASTNQTSMYLCASSLGGKLSNQPQHFGDGTRLSIL.

As for this clone: The germline gene is not matched at one end of the junction; a read error may be the cause. The chain uses TRBV7-7 and TRBJ2-5; tentative D call: TRBD1 (5 bases). The CDR3 spans 14 residues. CDR1 and CDR2 (germline): SSHAT, FNYEAQ (reference sequence). The CDR3 here is CASSLRRGGETQYF. CDR3 nucleotides: TGTGCTAGCAGCTTAAGAAGGGGCGGAGAGACCCAGTACTTC.